The next 25 T cell receptor beta chains were all read from a single sample in a study of blood T cells in healthy people across ages. Using a J-beta primer mix together with a sample-barcoded 5' primer, a second PCR was run for about 7 to 12 cycles. TCRdb re-derived calls from the 5' RACE reads in MiXCR, one entry per CDR3 protein. The sample has over 950,000 distinct CDR3 sequences, roughly half seen once. Sequencing used blood. These receptors were obtained from a woman aged 60-75 years in good health.

The sample holds one count of this clonotype. The rearrangement joins TRBV5-5 to TRBJ2-3; weak D call: TRBD1 (5 bases). CDR1 and CDR2 (germline): SGHKS, YYEKEE (reference sequence). This CDR3 is 19 amino acids long. V gave up 3 bases and J gave up 2 bases, with 25 bases separating them. The CDR3 region has the DNA TGTGCCAGCAGCTCTCCGTCACGCCCCAGGGCGACCAACACAGATACGCAGTATTTT. The encoded protein is CASSSPSRPRATNTDTQYF. Supplemented by reference TRBV5-5 and TRBJ2-3, the full variable domain reads DAGVTQSPTHLIKTRGQQVTLRCSPISGHKSVSWYQQVLGQGPQFIFQYYEKEERGRGNFPDRFSARQFPNYSSELNVNALLLGDSALYLCASSSPSRPRATNTDTQYFGPGTRLTVL.

Only a few counts were recorded for this clonotype. The V call is TRBV28, the J call TRBJ1-6; D is ambiguous. Per germline, CDR1 MDHEN and CDR2 SYDVKM. CDR3 length equals 13 residues. V was clipped by 8 bases and J by 10 bases, with 15 bases between them. CDR3 residues: CASGAVFGSPLHF. Here the CDR3 DNA reads TGTGCCAGCGGCGCGGTTTTTGGATCACCCCTCCACTTT.

The sample holds one count of this clonotype. The chain combines TRBV20-1 with TRBJ2-3, with 11 bases that match TRBD2. There are 11 residues in the CDR3. Germline CDR1 is DFQATT and CDR2 is SNEGSKA (reference sequence). Losses at the gene ends were 6 bases for V and 8 bases for J; bases not matched to a gene: 1. CDR3 DNA: TGCAGTGCGGGGACTAGCGGTACGCAGTATTTT. It translates to CSAGTSGTQYF.

The count of this clonotype is one. The V gene is TRBV28, the J gene TRBJ2-5; 10 bases agree with TRBD2. CDR3 length: 15 amino acids. CDR1 and CDR2 from the germline V gene are MDHEN and SYDVKM. V dropped 8 bases and J dropped 11; count of bases not matched to a gene: 17. CDR3 DNA: TGTGCCAGCTTTACTCTAGCGGGAGCTCAAAATGAGCAGTACTTC. Residues: CASFTLAGAQNEQYF.

J is TRBJ2-7 and V is TRBV6-5; 8 bases are a match to TRBD1. Germline-derived CDR1 and CDR2 are MNHEY and SVGAGI. The CDR3 totals 18 residues. J gave up 3 bases and V 0 bases, and 13 bases lay outside the gene matches. The CDR3 DNA reads TGTGCCAGCAGTTACTCGAGGGACCGGGACAGGCCGATCTACGAGCAGTACTTC. It encodes CASSYSRDRDRPIYEQYF.

As for this clonotype: One end of the junction varies from germline; a read error may be responsible. The gene calls are TRBV29-1 and TRBJ1-2, with TRBD1 matching over 7 bases. Germline CDR1 is SQVTM and CDR2 is ANQGSEA. This CDR3 is 12 amino acids long. Written as DNA, the CDR3 is TGCAGCGCAGGGGGGGGTGGCTATGGCTACAACTTC. It codes for CSAGGGGYGYNF.

This sequence joins TRBV20-1 and TRBJ2-3; D possibly corresponds to TRBD2 (6 bases). The V end lost 5 bases, the J end lost 1 base, and 13 bases lay between the germline ends. This CDR3 region has 14 residues. CDR1 and CDR2 from the germline V gene are DFQATT and SNEGSKA (reference sequence). In DNA, the CDR3 is TGCAGTGCTGGACCGGGACTCGGCACAGATACGCAGTATTTT. Its translation: CSAGPGLGTDTQYF.

J is TRBJ1-5 and V is TRBV6-6; TRBD1 is a possible D gene (6 bases). The V gene's germline CDR1 is MNHNY and CDR2 SVGAGI (reference sequence). CDR3 length: 16 residues. The V end was cut by 8 bases, the J end by 0 bases, with 17 bases between. The CDR3 nucleotides read TGTGCCAGCTGGGGACACCAGTATAATAGCAATCAGCCCCAGCATTTT. Amino acid sequence: CASWGHQYNSNQPQHF.

This clonotype occurred a few times. V and J are TRBV6-1 and TRBJ1-1, with TRBD1 as a possible D gene (6 bases). V lost 8 bases and J 5 bases, leaving 9 bases between the germline ends. There are 11 residues in the CDR3. Germline V lookup: CDR1 MNHNS, CDR2 SASEGT. The CDR3 coding sequence is TGTGCCAGCTTAAGGGGGACTGAAGCTTTCTTT. As protein: CASLRGTEAFF.

This clonotype has more than one count but fewer than ten. The chain employs TRBV29-1 and TRBJ2-7, with TRBD2 matching over 7 bases. V lost 7 bases, J lost 0 bases, and 9 bases stayed unmatched. The CDR3 covers 14 residues. Per germline, CDR1 SQVTM and CDR2 ANQGSEA. CDR3 in amino acids: CSAGTTGGSYEQYF. The CDR3 nucleotides are TGCAGCGCGGGAACTACGGGAGGCTCCTACGAGCAGTACTTC.

The chain couples TRBV20-1 to TRBJ1-1, with a possible D match to TRBD1 (5 bases). Germline-derived CDR1 and CDR2 are DFQATT and SNEGSKA (reference sequence). The CDR3 runs to 13 residues. The V end was cut by 6 bases, the J end by 3 bases, with 14 bases between. CDR3 amino acids: CSAGGGEDTEAFF. The CDR3 DNA reads as TGCAGTGCCGGGGGGGGAGAAGACACTGAAGCTTTCTTT.

This sequence joins TRBV3-1 and TRBJ2-5, with unresolved D. This CDR3 contains 15 residues. Between the trimmed V and J ends, which lost 4 bases and 11 bases, there was a span of 23 bases. Germline V gene lookup returns CDR1 LGHDT and CDR2 YNNKEL (reference sequence). CDR3 bases: TGTGCCAGCAGCCCATCCCTCGGGTCCCCTACTGAGCAGTACTTC. This translates into CASSPSLGSPTEQYF.

This clonotype was recorded a few times. CDR3 sequence (DNA): TGTGCCTGGAATGCTGGGGGAGGCGAGCAGTACTTC. Translation: CAWNAGGGEQYF. The chain carries TRBV30 and TRBJ2-4; tentative D call: TRBD2 (6 bases). Gene TRBJ2-7 matches the end of the DNA better, so the J call may be wrong. Per germline, CDR1 GTSNPN and CDR2 SVGIG (reference sequence). The CDR3 runs to 12 residues.

The chain combines TRBV3-1 with TRBJ2-5; 11 nucleotides agree with TRBD2. The J call may be mistaken, given a closer DNA end match to TRBJ2-7. CDR1 and CDR2 (germline): LGHDT, YNNKEL (reference sequence). The CDR3 totals 17 residues. In DNA, the CDR3 is TGTGCCAGCAGCCAGATTGCCCTTAGCGGGAGGGCTTACGAGCAGTACTTC. Protein: CASSQIALSGRAYEQYF.

The V and J genes are TRBV6-6 and TRBJ2-3, with a possible D match to TRBD1 (6 bases). The CDR3 runs 14 residues. V shed 5 bases and J shed 2 bases, with 11 bases lying between them. Per germline, CDR1 MNHNY and CDR2 SVGAGI (reference sequence). The CDR3 protein is CASSTQGTTDTQYF. CDR3 DNA: TGTGCCAGCAGTACACAGGGAACCACAGATACGCAGTATTTT.

This clonotype was seen a few times. The chain combines TRBV29-1 with TRBJ2-3, with D possibly being TRBD1 or TRBD2 (5 bases each). This CDR3 has 15 residues. CDR1 is SQVTM, CDR2 ANQGSEA, per germline. The V gene lost 0 bases and the J gene lost 4 bases, with 14 bases spanning the gap. The CDR3 DNA reads as TGCAGCGTTGAAGACCCGGGGCTCGGCTCAGATACGCAGTATTTT. Translated, it gives CSVEDPGLGSDTQYF.

The genes are TRBV20-1 and TRBJ2-1; D call uncertain. The CDR3 covers 15 residues. The germline CDR1 and CDR2 sequences are DFQATT and SNEGSKA (reference sequence). Trimming left V 5 bases short and J 8 bases short, with 22 bases between. The DNA of the CDR3 is TGCAGTGCTCACCACCGGGCCCAAGGGCTCGATGAGCAGTTCTTC. It specifies CSAHHRAQGLDEQFF.

The rearrangement joins TRBV12-3 or TRBV12-4 to TRBJ2-1, with D hard to call. Deletions cut 7 bases from V and 6 bases from J, with 13 bases between. CDR3 length: 13 amino acids. The CDR3 nucleotides read TGTGCCAGCAAGAAAAGAGCAGGCAATGAGCAGTTCTTC. Encoded protein: CASKKRAGNEQFF.

The J gene is TRBJ2-1, the V gene TRBV5-1, with 13 bases aligning to TRBD2. Germline trimming cut 0 bases from V and 0 bases from J; bases unmatched to any gene: 6. The CDR3 covers 19 residues. CDR1 and CDR2 from the germline V gene are SGHRS and YFSETQ. Written as DNA, the CDR3 is TGCGCCAGCAGCTTGGCCGGGACTAGCGGGACCAGCTCCTACAATGAGCAGTTCTTC. It is translated as CASSLAGTSGTSSYNEQFF.

V is TRBV4-1 and J is TRBJ2-7; 8 bases line up with TRBD2. Per germline, CDR1 MGHRA and CDR2 YSYEKL. This CDR3 has 16 amino acids. Unmatched junction bases numbered 10, after V lost 2 bases and J lost 4 bases. The CDR3 nucleotides read TGCGCCAGCAGCCAACATGGAGCCCGCGGGAGGTACGAGCAGTACTTC. Residues: CASSQHGARGRYEQYF.

V usage is TRBV27 and J usage is TRBJ1-2, with unresolved D. CDR1 is MNHEY, CDR2 SMNVEV, per germline (reference sequence). The CDR3 is made up of 13 amino acids. The V end lost 3 bases, the J end lost 3 bases, and 8 bases lay between the germline ends. The CDR3 loop is CASSFGVDYGYTF. The DNA of the CDR3 is TGTGCCAGCAGTTTTGGGGTCGACTATGGCTACACCTTC.

Note on this clonotype: The junction and the germline gene differ at one end; a read error may be behind it. The rearrangement joins TRBV7-9 to TRBJ2-3, with D possibly matching TRBD1 (6 bases). Germline CDR1 is SEHNR and CDR2 is FQNEAQ (reference sequence). The CDR3 is 14 amino acids. DNA for the CDR3: TGTGCCAGCAGCCCCGGACAGATGACAGATACGCGGTATTTT. Its protein product is CASSPGQMTDTRYF.

This clonotype appeared a few times. The chain is built from TRBV2 and TRBJ2-7; TRBD1 is a possible D gene (5 bases). Per germline, CDR1 SNHLY and CDR2 FYNNEI. The CDR3 is 15 amino acids. V lost 2 bases, J lost 2 bases, and 13 bases lay in between. CDR3: CASSERVRAAYEQYF. CDR3 DNA: TGTGCCAGCAGTGAAAGGGTCAGGGCAGCCTACGAGCAGTACTTC.

The chain carries TRBV25-1 and TRBJ2-1; 8 nucleotides agree with TRBD1. V was clipped by 4 bases and J by 8 bases; unmatched bases: 7. This CDR3 is built from 14 residues. Germline CDR1 reads MGHDK; CDR2 reads SYGVNS. The CDR3 sequence is CASSVKETGDEQFF. The DNA for the CDR3 is TGTGCCAGCAGTGTAAAGGAGACAGGGGATGAGCAGTTCTTC. Drawing the rest from reference TRBV25-1 and TRBJ2-1, the complete variable domain is EADIYQTPRYLVIGTGKKITLECSQTMGHDKMYWYQQDPGMELHLIHYSYGVNSTEKGDLSSESTVSRIRTEHFPLTLESARPSHTSQYLCASSVKETGDEQFFGPGTRLTVL.

Points on this clonotype: A much larger clone lies a single base off, so this may be a read error. The V gene is TRBV5-1, the J gene TRBJ1-1; 9 nucleotides match TRBD1. Per germline, CDR1 SGHRS and CDR2 YFSETQ. CDR3 length: 17 residues. The junction had 14 bases not matched to a gene; V was cut back by 4 bases and J by 4 bases. In DNA, the CDR3 is TGCGCCAGCAGCCGCGCAACACCGGGACAGGGAGGCACTGAAGCTTTCTTT. It specifies CASSRATPGQGGTEAFF.